This is a list of T cell receptor beta chains from one sample in a study of blood T cell repertoires in COVID-19. Data came from immunoSEQ multiplex PCR; TCRdb stores just in-frame clones and leaves some out. Among roughly 90,000 clones listed, 87% were seen once. Material: peripheral blood. Source of these receptors: a human donor in a cohort sampled during active COVID-19. CDR3s include the opening cysteine and the closing phenylalanine or tryptophan. D genes are given only for firm matches. Some rows have no size entry. The others give once, few or many, or a class for an expanded clone.

.	TRBV29-1	TRBJ2-5	.	CSGSTSRETQYF	TGCAGCGGCAGCACTAGCAGGGAGACCCAGTACTTC
TRBD1	TRBV28	TRBJ1-2	few	CASRIPLQGDYGYTF	TGTGCCAGCAGGATTCCCCTACAGGGGGACTATGGCTACACCTTC
.	TRBV4-1	TRBJ2-1	.	CASSPQWIGAYNEQFF	TGCGCCAGCAGCCCTCAGTGGATAGGGGCCTACAATGAGCAGTTCTTC
.	TRBV6-5	TRBJ1-5	few	CASSIWGRPGGPQHF	TGTGCCAGCAGCATTTGGGGTCGACCCGGAGGGCCCCAGCATTTT
TRBD2	TRBV5-1	TRBJ2-7	once	CASSLEISGRFQLSYEQYF	TGCGCCAGCAGCTTGGAGATTAGCGGGCGTTTCCAGCTATCCTACGAGCAGTACTTC
.	TRBV5-1	TRBJ2-5	.	CASCFNTAAQETQYF	TGCGCCAGCTGCTTCAACACAGCGGCTCAAGAGACCCAGTACTTC
.	TRBV12-3/TRBV12-4	TRBJ1-6	.	CASSLLSNSPLHF	TGTGCCAGCAGTTTACTCAGTAATTCACCCCTCCACTTT
.	TRBV10-3	TRBJ1-5	.	CAIGLEGNQPQHF	TGTGCCATCGGGCTAGAGGGAAATCAGCCCCAGCATTTT
TRBD1	TRBV18	TRBJ2-5	few	CASSPPDREETQYF	TGTGCCAGCTCACCCCCGGACAGGGAAGAGACCCAGTACTTC
TRBD1	TRBV29-1	TRBJ2-5	.	CSYRGVQETQYF	TGCAGTTACAGGGGGGTACAAGAGACCCAGTACTTC
.	TRBV6-5	TRBJ1-2	.	CASSRGREGLDGYTF	TGTGCCAGCTCAAGGGGTAGGGAGGGGCTAGATGGCTACACCTTC
TRBD2	TRBV4-2	TRBJ2-3	.	CASSLLAGEGADTQYF	TGTGCCAGCAGCCTCCTAGCGGGAGAGGGGGCAGATACGCAGTATTTT
TRBD1	TRBV11-2	TRBJ1-6	.	CASSPLSPGQYNSPLHF	TGTGCCAGCAGCCCTTTATCCCCGGGACAGTATAATTCACCCCTCCACTTT
.	TRBV7-9	TRBJ2-7	.	CASSSSWSSYEQYF	TGTGCCAGCAGCTCCTCCTGGAGCTCCTACGAGCAGTACTTC
TRBD2	TRBV28	TRBJ2-2	.	CASIPTSGRITGELFF	TGTGCCAGCATCCCAACTAGCGGGAGGATTACCGGGGAGCTGTTTTTT
.	TRBV5-8	TRBJ2-3	.	CASSLKWDSRTDTQYF	TGTGCCAGCAGCCTTAAGTGGGACTCCCGCACAGATACGCAGTATTTT
.	TRBV2	TRBJ1-2	.	CASRDTQGYYGYTF	TGTGCCAGCAGGGATACACAGGGTTATTATGGCTACACCTTC
.	TRBV19	TRBJ1-4	.	CASRSGATNEKLFF	TGTGCCAGTAGATCAGGTGCAACTAATGAAAAACTGTTTTTT
TRBD1	TRBV5-4	TRBJ2-7	.	CASSRDSYYEQYF	TGTGCCAGCAGCAGGGACAGCTACTACGAGCAGTACTTC
TRBD1	TRBV19	TRBJ2-6	.	CASSIKGLRDRGLPSRGANVLTF	TGTGCCAGTAGTATTAAAGGTCTTAGGGACAGGGGGCTCCCGAGTAGAGGGGCCAACGTCCTGACTTTC
.	TRBV27	TRBJ1-1	.	CASTLGAGETTEAFF	TGTGCCAGCACCCTAGGGGCAGGGGAAACCACTGAAGCTTTCTTT
.	TRBV28	TRBJ2-7	.	CASLQGGPGNYEQYF	TGTGCCAGCCTACAGGGTGGCCCAGGCAACTACGAGCAGTACTTC
.	TRBV7-3	TRBJ2-1	.	CASSPPGYNEQFF	TGTGCCAGCAGCCCCCCAGGCTACAATGAGCAGTTCTTC
.	TRBV29-1	TRBJ2-5	.	CSVEPPGTQYF	TGCAGCGTTGAACCGCCGGGGACCCAGTACTTC
TRBD1	TRBV28	TRBJ1-2	.	CASSDRGGKGTYGYTF	TGTGCCAGCAGCGACAGGGGGGGGAAGGGGACCTATGGCTACACCTTC
.	TRBV7-9	TRBJ1-1	once	CASSRGQVLNTEAFF	TGTGCCAGCAGCCGCGGGCAGGTTTTGAACACTGAAGCTTTCTTT
TRBD2	TRBV6-6	TRBJ2-7	.	CASSQTSGITYEQYF	TGTGCCAGCAGCCAAACTAGCGGGATTACCTACGAGCAGTACTTC
.	TRBV28	TRBJ1-1	.	CASSFSWGEGGEAFF	TGTGCCAGCAGTTTTAGTTGGGGCGAGGGAGGCGAAGCTTTCTTT
.	TRBV6-6	TRBJ2-7	.	CASSSPRDIAYEQYF	TGTGCCAGCAGTTCCCCCCGGGACATAGCCTACGAGCAGTACTTC
TRBD2	TRBV6-5	TRBJ2-7	.	CASRPPGLATYEQYF	TGTGCCAGCCGCCCACCGGGACTAGCGACCTACGAGCAGTACTTC
.	TRBV5-1	TRBJ2-2	.	CASSLPESNTGELFF	TGCGCCAGCAGCTTACCCGAGTCGAACACCGGGGAGCTGTTTTTT
.	TRBV6-6	TRBJ2-2	few	CASRFSGSNTGELFF	TGTGCCAGCAGATTTAGCGGTTCGAACACCGGGGAGCTGTTTTTT
.	TRBV4-1	TRBJ2-1	.	CASSQDQGPYNEQFF	TGCGCCAGCAGCCAAGACCAGGGGCCCTACAATGAGCAGTTCTTC
.	TRBV19	TRBJ1-1	once	CASSMQGRGTEAFF	TGTGCCAGTAGTATGCAAGGTCGGGGAACTGAAGCTTTCTTT
.	TRBV21-1	TRBJ2-1	.	CASSTRGGSSYNEQFF	TGTGCCAGCAGCACCCGGGGGGGGAGCTCCTACAATGAGCAGTTCTTC
.	TRBV5-1	TRBJ2-2	.	CASSLELASLNTGELFF	TGCGCCAGCAGCTTGGAGCTAGCGTCCTTGAACACCGGGGAGCTGTTTTTT
.	TRBV30	TRBJ2-2	.	CAWSKPGTQLDGELFF	TGTGCCTGGAGTAAACCCGGGACTCAACTGGACGGGGAGCTGTTTTTT
TRBD1	TRBV7-2	TRBJ1-5	.	CASSLHTGGNQPQHF	TGTGCCAGCAGCTTACATACAGGGGGCAATCAGCCCCAGCATTTT
.	TRBV18	TRBJ2-7	.	CASSPSSTYYEQYF	TGTGCCAGCTCACCAAGTTCGACTTACTACGAGCAGTACTTC
.	TRBV19	TRBJ1-5	.	CASSIGQASNQPQHF	TGTGCCAGTAGTATAGGCCAGGCTAGCAATCAGCCCCAGCATTTT
TRBD1	TRBV4-1	TRBJ1-5	.	CASSHTGEGQPQHF	TGCGCCAGCAGCCATACAGGGGAAGGTCAGCCCCAGCATTTT
.	TRBV3-1/TRBV3-2	TRBJ2-4	.	CASSQGRGDKNIQYF	TGTGCCAGCAGCCAGGGGAGGGGGGACAAAAACATTCAGTACTTC
TRBD2	TRBV19	TRBJ2-2	few	CASISGTSGRAGELFF	TGTGCCAGTATTTCCGGGACTAGCGGGAGGGCCGGGGAGCTGTTTTTT
.	TRBV7-8	TRBJ1-6	.	CASSLTTRQNNSPLHF	TGTGCCAGCAGCTTAACCACGCGACAGAATAATTCACCCCTCCACTTT
.	TRBV5-6	TRBJ1-2	.	CASSLAGESYGYTF	TGTGCCAGCAGCTTGGCGGGGGAGTCCTATGGCTACACCTTC
.	TRBV2	TRBJ2-3	few	CATRLVGGQDTQYF	TGTGCCACCCGACTAGTCGGGGGGCAAGATACGCAGTATTTT
TRBD2	TRBV5-1	TRBJ2-1	.	CASSLVREGEQFF	TGCGCCAGCAGCTTGGTCAGGGAGGGTGAGCAGTTCTTC
TRBD2	TRBV24-1	TRBJ2-1	.	CATSDQRLAAYNEQFF	TGTGCCACCAGTGATCAAAGACTAGCGGCCTACAATGAGCAGTTCTTC
TRBD2	TRBV28	TRBJ2-7	.	CATFSATGGRQSYEQYF	TGTGCCACCTTCAGCGCCACGGGAGGTAGACAATCCTACGAGCAGTACTTC
TRBD2	TRBV18	TRBJ2-6	.	CASSRPGRAGANVLTF	TGTGCCAGCTCACGCCCGGGGAGGGCTGGGGCCAACGTCCTGACTTTC
.	TRBV27	TRBJ1-5	.	CASRKTGNQPQHF	TGTGCCAGCAGAAAGACAGGAAATCAGCCCCAGCATTTT
.	TRBV3-1/TRBV3-2	TRBJ2-7	.	CASSQNAPPYEQYF	TGTGCCAGCAGCCAAAACGCGCCCCCCTACGAGCAGTACTTC
TRBD1	TRBV24-1	TRBJ2-3	.	CATSLKGATPRTDTQYF	TGTGCCACCAGCCTAAAGGGGGCAACACCTCGCACAGATACGCAGTATTTT
.	TRBV2	TRBJ2-3	.	CASREGNTQYF	TGTGCCAGCAGGGAGGGAAATACGCAGTATTTT
TRBD1	TRBV5-4	TRBJ1-3	.	CASSSGGQGISGNTIYF	TGTGCCAGCAGCTCGGGGGGACAGGGCATTTCCGGAAACACCATATATTTT
.	TRBV28	TRBJ1-5	once	CASNPTVPNQPQHF	TGTGCCAGCAACCCTACAGTTCCTAATCAGCCCCAGCATTTT